The 4 T cell receptor beta chains in this list originate from one sample, sequenced in a study of blood T cell repertoires in COVID-19. Generated by immunoSEQ multiplex PCR, the TCRdb table keeps only in-frame clones and is missing some. The top ten clones hold less than 2% of a sample with 99,000 or so clones, roughly 84% of them seen once. The sample consisted of peripheral blood. All receptors derive from a man aged 65 to 85 with active or convalescent COVID-19.

This chain connects TRBV12-1 to TRBJ1-1; the DNA was not used to check the table's D call, TRBD1. TRBV12-1 is noted as a pseudogene. The CDR3 is 17 residues long. The CDR3 region is CASSSLGQGETNTEAFF. CDR3 nucleotide sequence: TGTGCCAGCAGCTCCCTCGGGCAGGGGGAGACCAACACTGAAGCTTTCTTT.

This rearrangement joins TRBV6-5 to TRBJ1-5, with TRBD1 matching 8 bases. The trim removed 10 bases at V and 6 bases at J, leaving 8 bases unmatched. From germline, CDR1 is MNHEY and CDR2 SVGAGI. This CDR3 has 13 residues. The CDR3 spells CATSDRASQPQHF. CDR3 nucleotides: TGTGCCACCTCGGACAGGGCCAGTCAGCCCCAGCATTTT.

In this sample, this clone turned up many times. This rearrangement joins TRBV6-5 to TRBJ2-2, with 9 bases fitting TRBD2. V lost 6 bases, J lost 5 bases, and 7 bases stayed unmatched. Per the germline V gene, CDR1 is MNHEY and CDR2 is SVGAGI. This CDR3 region has 15 residues. This chain's CDR3 is CASRRAGGTTGELFF. The DNA for the CDR3 is TGTGCCAGCAGACGCGCGGGGGGGACAACCGGGGAGCTGTTTTTT.

This clone was counted only a few times. The chain couples TRBV19 to TRBJ1-2; 10 bases agree with TRBD1. V was clipped by 0 bases and J by 8 bases; unmatched bases: 6. There are 15 residues in the CDR3. Looked up from germline, CDR1 is LNHDA and CDR2 is SQIVND (reference sequence). The CDR3 reads CASSIEGQGPTGYTF. The CDR3, as DNA: TGTGCCAGTAGTATAGAGGGACAGGGGCCGACCGGCTACACCTTC. Supplemented by reference TRBV19 and TRBJ1-2, the full variable domain reads DGGITQSPKYLFRKEGQNVTLSCEQNLNHDAMYWYRQDPGQGLRLIYYSQIVNDFQKGDIAEGYSVSREKKESFPLTVTSAQKNPTAFYLCASSIEGQGPTGYTFGSGTRLTVV.